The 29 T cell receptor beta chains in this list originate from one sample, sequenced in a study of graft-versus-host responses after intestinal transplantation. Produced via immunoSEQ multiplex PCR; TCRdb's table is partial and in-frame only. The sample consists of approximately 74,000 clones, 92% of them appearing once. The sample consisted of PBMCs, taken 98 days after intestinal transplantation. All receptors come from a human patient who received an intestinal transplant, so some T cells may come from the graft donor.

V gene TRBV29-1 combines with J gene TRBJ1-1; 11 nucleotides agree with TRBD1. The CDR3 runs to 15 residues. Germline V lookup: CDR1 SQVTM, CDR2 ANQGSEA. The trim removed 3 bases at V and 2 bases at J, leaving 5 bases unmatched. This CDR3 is CSVDRDRGANTEAFF. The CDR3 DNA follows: TGCAGCGTTGATCGGGACAGGGGGGCCAACACTGAAGCTTTCTTT.

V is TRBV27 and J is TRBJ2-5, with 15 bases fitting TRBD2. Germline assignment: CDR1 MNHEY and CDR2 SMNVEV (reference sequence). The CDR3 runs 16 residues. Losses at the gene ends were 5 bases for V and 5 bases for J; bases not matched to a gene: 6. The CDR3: CASSPGTSGRTETQYF. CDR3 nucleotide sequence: TGTGCCAGCAGTCCCGGGACTAGCGGGAGGACGGAGACCCAGTACTTC.

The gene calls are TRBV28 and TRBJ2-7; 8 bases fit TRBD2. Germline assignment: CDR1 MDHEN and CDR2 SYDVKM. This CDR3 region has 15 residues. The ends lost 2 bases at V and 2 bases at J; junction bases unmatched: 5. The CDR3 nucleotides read TGTGCCAGCAGTTTACCTAGCGGGTCCGCCTACGAGCAGTACTTC. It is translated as CASSLPSGSAYEQYF.

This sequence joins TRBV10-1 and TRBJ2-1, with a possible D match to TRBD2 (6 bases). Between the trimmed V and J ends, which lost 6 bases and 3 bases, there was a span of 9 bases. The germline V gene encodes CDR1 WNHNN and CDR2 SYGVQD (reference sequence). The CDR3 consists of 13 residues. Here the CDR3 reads CASSVGGYNEQFF. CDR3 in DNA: TGCGCCAGCAGCGTCGGGGGCTACAATGAGCAGTTCTTC.

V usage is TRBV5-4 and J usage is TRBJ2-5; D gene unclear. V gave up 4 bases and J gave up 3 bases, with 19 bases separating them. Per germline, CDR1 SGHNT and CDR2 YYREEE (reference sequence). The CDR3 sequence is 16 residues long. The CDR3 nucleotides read TGTGCCAGCAGCACGCCCGACAAGGTCAGAGAAGAGACCCAGTACTTC. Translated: CASSTPDKVREETQYF.

The CDR3, as DNA: TGTGCCAGCAGCTTTGTTCTAGGGCAGGGAAAGGATACGCAGTATTTT. Amino acids: CASSFVLGQGKDTQYF. This chain uses TRBV5-5 with TRBJ2-3; D is perhaps TRBD1 (5 bases). CDR1 is SGHKS, CDR2 YYEKEE, per germline (reference sequence). V lost 2 bases and J lost 6, with 19 bases in between. This CDR3 contains 16 residues.

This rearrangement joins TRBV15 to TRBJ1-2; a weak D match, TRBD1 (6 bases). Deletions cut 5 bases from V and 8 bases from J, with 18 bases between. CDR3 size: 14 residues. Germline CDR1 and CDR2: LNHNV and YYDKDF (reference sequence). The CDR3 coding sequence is TGTGCCACCAGCCATGCTGGGGGGGCGGGAGGCTACACCTTC. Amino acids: CATSHAGGAGGYTF.

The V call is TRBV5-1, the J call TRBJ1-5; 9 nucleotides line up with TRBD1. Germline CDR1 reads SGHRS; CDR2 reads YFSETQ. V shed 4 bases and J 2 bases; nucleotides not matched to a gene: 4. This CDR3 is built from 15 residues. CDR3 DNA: TGCGCCAGCAGCCCCTGGACAGGGGGCAATCAGCCCCAGCATTTT. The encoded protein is CASSPWTGGNQPQHF. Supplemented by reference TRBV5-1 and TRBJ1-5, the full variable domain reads KAGVTQTPRYLIKTRGQQVTLSCSPISGHRSVSWYQQTPGQGLQFLFEYFSETQRNKGNFPGRFSGRQFSNSRSEMNVSTLELGDSALYLCASSPWTGGNQPQHFGDGTRLSIL.

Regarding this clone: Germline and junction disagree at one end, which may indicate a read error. The CDR3 DNA sequence: TGCGCCAGCAGCTTGGTGGGGGTTGTGACAGGTACGCAGTATTTT. This codes for CASSLVGVVTGTQYF. The V and J genes are TRBV5-1 and TRBJ2-3, with D possibly matching TRBD1 (6 bases). CDR1 and CDR2 (germline): SGHRS, YFSETQ. CDR3 length: 15 residues. Using reference TRBV5-1 and TRBJ2-3 for the parts outside the CDR3, the full variable domain is KAGVTQTPRYLIKTRGQQVTLSCSPISGHRSVSWYQQTPGQGLQFLFEYFSETQRNKGNFPGRFSGRQFSNSRSEMNVSTLELGDSALYLCASSLVGVVTGTQYFGPGTRLTVL.

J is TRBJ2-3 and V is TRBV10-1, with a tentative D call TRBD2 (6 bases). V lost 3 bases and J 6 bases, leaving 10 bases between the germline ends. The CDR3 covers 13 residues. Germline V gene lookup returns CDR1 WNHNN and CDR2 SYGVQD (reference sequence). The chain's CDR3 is CASSETGRDTQYF. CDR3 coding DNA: TGCGCCAGCAGTGAAACGGGGAGGGATACGCAGTATTTT.

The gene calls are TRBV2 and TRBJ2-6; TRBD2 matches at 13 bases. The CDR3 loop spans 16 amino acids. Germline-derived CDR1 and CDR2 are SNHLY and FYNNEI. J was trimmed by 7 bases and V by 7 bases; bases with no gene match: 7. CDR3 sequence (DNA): TGTGCCAGCACGGGACTAGCGGGGTTAGGAGCCAACGTCCTGACTTTC. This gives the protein CASTGLAGLGANVLTF.

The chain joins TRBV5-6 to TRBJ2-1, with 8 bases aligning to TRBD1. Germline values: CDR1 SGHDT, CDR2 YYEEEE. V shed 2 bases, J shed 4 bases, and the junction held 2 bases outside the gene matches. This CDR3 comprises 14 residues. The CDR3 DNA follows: TGTGCCAGCAGCTTACGGGACAGGTACAATGAGCAGTTCTTC. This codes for CASSLRDRYNEQFF.

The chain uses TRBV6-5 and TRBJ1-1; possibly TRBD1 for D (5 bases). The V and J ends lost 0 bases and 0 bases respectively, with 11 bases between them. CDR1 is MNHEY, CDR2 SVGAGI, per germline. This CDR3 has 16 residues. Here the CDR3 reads CASSYSSGRMNTEAFF. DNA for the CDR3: TGTGCCAGCAGTTACTCGTCGGGACGCATGAACACTGAAGCTTTCTTT.

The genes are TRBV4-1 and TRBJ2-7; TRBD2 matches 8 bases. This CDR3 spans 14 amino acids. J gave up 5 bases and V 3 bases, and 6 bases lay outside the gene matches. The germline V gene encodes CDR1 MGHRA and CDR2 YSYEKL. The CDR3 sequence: CASSHTGGSHEQYF. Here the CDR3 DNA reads TGCGCCAGCAGCCACACGGGGGGGAGCCACGAGCAGTACTTC.

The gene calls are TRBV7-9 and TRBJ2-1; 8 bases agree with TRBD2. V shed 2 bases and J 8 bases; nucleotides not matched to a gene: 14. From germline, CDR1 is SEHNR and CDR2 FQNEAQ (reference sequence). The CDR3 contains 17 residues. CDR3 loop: CASSLPSAGEVIDEQFF. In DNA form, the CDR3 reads TGTGCCAGCAGCTTACCTTCAGCGGGAGAGGTCATAGATGAGCAGTTCTTC.

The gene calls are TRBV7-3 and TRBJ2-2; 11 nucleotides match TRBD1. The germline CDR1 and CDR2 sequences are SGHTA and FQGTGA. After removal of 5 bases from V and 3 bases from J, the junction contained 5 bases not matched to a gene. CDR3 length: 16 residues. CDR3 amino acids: CASSNGQGAYTGELFF. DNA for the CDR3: TGTGCCAGCAGCAACGGACAGGGGGCGTACACCGGGGAGCTGTTTTTT.

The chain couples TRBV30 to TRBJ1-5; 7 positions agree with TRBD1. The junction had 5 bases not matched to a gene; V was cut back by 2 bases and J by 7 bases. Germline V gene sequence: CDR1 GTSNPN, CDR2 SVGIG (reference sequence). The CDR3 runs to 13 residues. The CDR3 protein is CAWSYRGGQPQHF. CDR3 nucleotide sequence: TGTGCCTGGAGTTACAGGGGAGGACAGCCCCAGCATTTT.

Here the CDR3 reads CASSDRYYEQYF. CDR3 DNA sequence: TGCGCCAGCAGTGACAGGTACTACGAGCAGTACTTC. The chain couples TRBV10-2 to TRBJ2-7; D not resolved. Looked up from germline, CDR1 is WSHSY and CDR2 is SAAADI. Between the trimmed V and J ends, which lost 3 bases and 3 bases, there was a span of 6 bases. The CDR3 is 12 residues long.

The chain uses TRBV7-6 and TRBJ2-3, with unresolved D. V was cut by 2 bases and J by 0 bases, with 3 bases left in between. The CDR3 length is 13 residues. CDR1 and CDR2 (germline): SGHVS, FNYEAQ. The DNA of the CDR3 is TGTGCCAGCAGCTTATCCAGCACAGATACGCAGTATTTT. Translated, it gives CASSLSSTDTQYF. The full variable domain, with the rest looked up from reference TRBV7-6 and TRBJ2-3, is GAGVSQSPRYKVTKRGQDVALRCDPISGHVSLYWYRQALGQGPEFLTYFNYEAQQDKSGLPNDRFSAERPEGSISTLTIQRTEQRDSAMYRCASSLSSTDTQYFGPGTRLTVL.

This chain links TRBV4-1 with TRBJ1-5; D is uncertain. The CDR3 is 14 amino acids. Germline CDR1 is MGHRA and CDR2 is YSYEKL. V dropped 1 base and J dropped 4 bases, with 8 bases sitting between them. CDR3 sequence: CASSQGSLNQPQHF. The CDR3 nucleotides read TGCGCCAGCAGCCAAGGGTCGCTAAATCAGCCCCAGCATTTT.

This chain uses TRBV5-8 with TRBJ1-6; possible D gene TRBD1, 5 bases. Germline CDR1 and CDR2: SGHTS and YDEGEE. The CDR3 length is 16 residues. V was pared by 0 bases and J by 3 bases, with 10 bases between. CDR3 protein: CASSLVWGFYNSPLHF. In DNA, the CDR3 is TGTGCCAGCAGCTTGGTTTGGGGGTTCTATAATTCACCCCTCCACTTT. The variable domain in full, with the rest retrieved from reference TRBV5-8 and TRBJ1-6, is EAGVTQSPTHLIKTRGQQATLRCSPISGHTSVYWYQQALGLGLQFLLWYDEGEERNRGNFPPRFSGRQFPNYSSELNVNALELEDSALYLCASSLVWGFYNSPLHFGNGTRLTVT.

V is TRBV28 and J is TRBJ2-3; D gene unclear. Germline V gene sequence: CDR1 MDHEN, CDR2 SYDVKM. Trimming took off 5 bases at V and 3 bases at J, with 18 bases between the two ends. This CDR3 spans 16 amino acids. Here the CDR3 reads CASSEDRRNLTDTQYF. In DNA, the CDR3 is TGTGCCAGCAGTGAGGACCGACGGAACCTAACAGATACGCAGTATTTT.

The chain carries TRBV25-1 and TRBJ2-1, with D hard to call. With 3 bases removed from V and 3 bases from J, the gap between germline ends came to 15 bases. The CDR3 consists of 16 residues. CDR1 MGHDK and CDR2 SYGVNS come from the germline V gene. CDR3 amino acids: CASSEENPKHYNEQFF. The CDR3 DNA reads TGTGCCAGCAGTGAGGAAAACCCCAAGCACTACAATGAGCAGTTCTTC.

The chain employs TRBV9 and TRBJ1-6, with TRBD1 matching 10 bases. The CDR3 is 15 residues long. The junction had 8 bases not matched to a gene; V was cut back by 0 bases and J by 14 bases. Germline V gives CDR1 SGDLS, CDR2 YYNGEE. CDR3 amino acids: CASSVGDRGPIALHF. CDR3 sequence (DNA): TGTGCCAGCAGCGTAGGAGACAGGGGGCCCATTGCCCTCCACTTT.

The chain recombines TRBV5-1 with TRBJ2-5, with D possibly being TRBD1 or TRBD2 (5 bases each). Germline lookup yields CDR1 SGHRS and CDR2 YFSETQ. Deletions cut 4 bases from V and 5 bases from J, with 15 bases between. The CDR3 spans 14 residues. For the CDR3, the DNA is TGCGCCAGCAGCATAGGGACCCCTGGGGAGACCCAGTACTTC. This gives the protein CASSIGTPGETQYF.

CDR3 amino acids: CASSSREWGETTNEKLFF. In nucleotides, the CDR3 is TGTGCCAGCAGCTCTAGGGAGTGGGGGGAAACAACTAATGAAAAACTGTTTTTT. This sequence joins TRBV13 and TRBJ1-4, with a weak D call TRBD1 (5 bases). V dropped 4 bases and J dropped 0 bases, with 18 bases sitting between them. From germline, CDR1 is PRHDT and CDR2 FYEKMQ (reference sequence). This CDR3 has 18 residues.

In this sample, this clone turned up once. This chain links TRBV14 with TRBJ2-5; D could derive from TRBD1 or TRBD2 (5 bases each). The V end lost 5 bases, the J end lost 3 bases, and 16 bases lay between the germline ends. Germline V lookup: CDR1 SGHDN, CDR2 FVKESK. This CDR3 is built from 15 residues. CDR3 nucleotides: TGTGCCAGCAGCAACCCGGGACCACTGAAAGAGACCCAGTACTTC. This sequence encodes CASSNPGPLKETQYF.

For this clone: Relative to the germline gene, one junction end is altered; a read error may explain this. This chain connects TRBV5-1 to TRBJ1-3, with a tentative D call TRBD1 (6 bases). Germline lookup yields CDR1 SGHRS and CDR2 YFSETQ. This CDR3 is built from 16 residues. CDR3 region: CPSSIGTGGGGNTIYF. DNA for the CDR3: TGCCCCAGCAGCATTGGAACCGGGGGCGGGGGAAACACCATATATTTT. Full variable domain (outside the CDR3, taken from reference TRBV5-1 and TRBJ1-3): KAGVTQTPRYLIKTRGQQVTLSCSPISGHRSVSWYQQTPGQGLQFLFEYFSETQRNKGNFPGRFSGRQFSNSRSEMNVSTLELGDSALYLCPSSIGTGGGGNTIYFGEGSWLTVV.

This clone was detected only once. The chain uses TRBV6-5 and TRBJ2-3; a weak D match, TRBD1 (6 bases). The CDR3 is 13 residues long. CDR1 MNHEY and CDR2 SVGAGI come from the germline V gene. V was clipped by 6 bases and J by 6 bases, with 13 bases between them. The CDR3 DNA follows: TGTGCCAGCAGCCAGCAGGGGTGGGATACGCAGTATTTT. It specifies CASSQQGWDTQYF.